One sample yielded the 8 T cell receptor beta chains listed below, sequenced in a study of shared clonotypes between healthy human individuals. TCRdb keeps only in-frame clones here, not all; method: immunoSEQ multiplex PCR. The sample includes a few hundred thousand clones, around 80% seen only once; the top ten take approximately 12%. The sequencing sample was made of PBMCs. The receptor set was obtained from a woman between 40 and 55 years old in good health. Some clones in this sample may be carry-over from other donors' samples.

The V and J genes are TRBV27 and TRBJ2-1, with D perhaps TRBD2 (6 bases). CDR1 MNHEY and CDR2 SMNVEV come from the germline V gene (reference sequence). Trimming stripped 5 bases from V and 7 bases from J, with 21 bases between. The CDR3 spans 16 residues. The CDR3 nucleotides read TGTGCCAGCAGTACCCGGGGGTCCCTCAGGAGGAATGAGCAGTTCTTC. As protein: CASSTRGSLRRNEQFF.

The chain is built from TRBV7-2 and TRBJ2-7; D tentatively reads TRBD1 or TRBD2 (7 bases each). Germline loops: CDR1 SGHTA, CDR2 FQGNSA. The CDR3 loop spans 19 amino acids. Trimming shortened V by 5 bases and J by 3 bases, and 29 bases separated the two germline ends. The CDR3 region is CASSKLGRGASGKSYEQYF. The DNA for the CDR3 is TGTGCCAGCAGCAAATTGGGCAGGGGGGCTAGCGGCAAGAGCTACGAGCAGTACTTC.

The chain recombines TRBV11-2 with TRBJ2-7, with TRBD1 matching over 9 bases. Trimming took 1 base from V and 2 from J; bases not matched to a gene: 3. The CDR3 is made up of 15 amino acids. Germline-derived CDR1 and CDR2 are SGHAT and FQNNGV. CDR3 residues: CASSLARTGAYEQYF. The CDR3 nucleotides are TGTGCCAGCAGCTTAGCCAGGACAGGGGCCTACGAGCAGTACTTC.

This clone came up a few times. This sequence joins TRBV21-1 and TRBJ1-3. TRBV21-1 is classified as a pseudogene. This CDR3 region has 16 residues. The CDR3 DNA reads TGTGCCAGCAGCCGCGGGGTGGTCTACTCTGGAAACACCATATATTTT. Its translation is CASSRGVVYSGNTIYF.

This clone was counted a few times. V usage is TRBV25-1 and J usage is TRBJ2-5; TRBD2 aligns across 12 bases. The J call may be incorrect, as the DNA end agrees better with TRBJ2-7. Per the germline V gene, CDR1 is MGHDK and CDR2 is SYGVNS. This CDR3 region has 15 residues. CDR3 nucleotides: TGTGCCAGCAGACCGTCTAGCGGGAGGGCCCACGAGCAGTACTTC. Amino acids: CASRPSSGRAHEQYF.

V is TRBV9 and J is TRBJ2-1; perhaps TRBD2 as D (5 bases). The CDR3 loop spans 14 amino acids. Per germline, CDR1 SGDLS and CDR2 YYNGEE. Trimming took 6 bases from V and 7 from J, leaving 17 bases between them. The CDR3 DNA reads TGTGCCAGCAATGAGGGAGCCCTTTCGAATGAGCAGTTCTTC. Translation gives CASNEGALSNEQFF.

The chain uses TRBV21-1 and TRBJ2-7; TRBD1 is taken as the D call from the table, unchecked against the DNA. TRBV21-1 is a pseudogene segment. CDR3 length: 18 amino acids. The DNA for the CDR3 is TGTGCCAGCAGCAAAGTGGGACAGGACCCTTTAAGCTCCTACGAGCAGTACTTC. Its translation is CASSKVGQDPLSSYEQYF.

Worth noting for this clone: At one end, the junction sequence differs from germline, possibly due to a read error. J is TRBJ1-2 and V is TRBV30; D is ambiguous. Germline V gene sequence: CDR1 GTSNPN, CDR2 SVGIG (reference sequence). The CDR3 covers 13 residues. Here the CDR3 reads CARSVSENYGYTF. Here the CDR3 DNA reads TGTGCCCGGAGTGTGTCGGAGAACTATGGCTACACCTTC.